These 9 T cell receptor beta chains originate from one sample sequenced in a study of cytomegalovirus exposure and HLA in healthy donors. In the PCR, 60 Vbeta and 13 Jbeta primers were used. Generated by immunoSEQ multiplex PCR, the TCRdb table keeps only in-frame clones and is missing some. This repertoire shows fewer than 200,000 clones, under 80% found once; its top ten account for less than 2.5%. The source material was PBMCs. These receptors all stem from a human donor in good health.

V usage is TRBV5-6 and J usage is TRBJ1-1, with TRBD1 matching 7 bases. Per the germline V gene, CDR1 is SGHDT and CDR2 is YYEEEE. The CDR3 has 14 amino acids. V was clipped by 1 base and J by 5 bases; unmatched bases: 5. The CDR3 reads CASSLRAGGTEAFF. CDR3 nucleotide sequence: TGTGCCAGCAGCTTGAGGGCAGGGGGGACTGAAGCTTTCTTT. Filled out from reference TRBV5-6 and TRBJ1-1, the complete variable domain reads DAGVTQSPTHLIKTRGQQVTLRCSPKSGHDTVSWYQQALGQGPQFIFQYYEEEERQRGNFPDRFSGHQFPNYSSELNVNALLLGDSALYLCASSLRAGGTEAFFGQGTRLTVV.

The CDR3 spells CASSFTNGAGEETQYF. The DNA of the CDR3 is TGTGCCAGCAGCTTTACCAACGGCGCGGGAGAAGAGACCCAGTACTTC. The chain recombines TRBV7-3 with TRBJ2-5, with 7 bases that match TRBD2. V shed 3 bases, J shed 3 bases, and the junction held 10 bases outside the gene matches. CDR1 is SGHTA and CDR2 is FQGTGA in the germline V gene. The CDR3 runs 16 residues.

Only a few counts were recorded for this clone. This chain uses TRBV5-1 with TRBJ1-2; D remains ambiguous. V lost 5 bases and J lost 3, with 8 bases in between. The CDR3 has 12 amino acids. Germline CDR1 reads SGHRS; CDR2 reads YFSETQ. CDR3 protein: CASSRGYYGYTF. The CDR3 coding sequence is TGCGCCAGCAGTCGAGGGTACTATGGCTACACCTTC.

A single count supports this clone. The genes are TRBV10-1 and TRBJ2-7, with 9 bases identical to TRBD1. CDR1 is WNHNN, CDR2 SYGVQD, per germline (reference sequence). CDR3 length: 14 amino acids. V dropped 3 bases and J dropped 9; count of bases not matched to a gene: 9. CDR3 in amino acids: CASSDQDRGKGQYF. The DNA for the CDR3 is TGCGCCAGCAGTGACCAGGACAGGGGAAAAGGGCAGTACTTC.

The V gene is TRBV9, the J gene TRBJ2-3; possibly TRBD1 for D (6 bases). The CDR3 is 16 amino acids. Trimming took 0 bases from V and 3 from J, leaving 14 bases between them. Germline loops: CDR1 SGDLS, CDR2 YYNGEE. In DNA form, the CDR3 reads TGTGCCAGCAGCGTAGGGGGCACAGGGTGGACAGATACGCAGTATTTT. It codes for CASSVGGTGWTDTQYF.

The chain combines TRBV6-1 with TRBJ1-4, with no clear D. V lost 2 bases, J lost 8 bases, and 12 bases lay in between. This CDR3 region has 14 residues. Germline loops: CDR1 MNHNS, CDR2 SASEGT. CDR3 nucleotides: TGTGCCAGCAGTGAATTGGTGCTAGGAGAAAAACTGTTTTTT. This translates into CASSELVLGEKLFF.

V and J are TRBV7-2 and TRBJ2-1; 7 bases fit TRBD2. The CDR3 sequence is 13 residues long. Trimming removed 4 bases from V and 8 bases from J; junction bases left unmatched: 5. Looked up from germline, CDR1 is SGHTA and CDR2 is FQGNSA. The CDR3 DNA is TGTGCCAGCAGCTCCCTTACTAGCGATGAGCAGTTCTTC. It specifies CASSSLTSDEQFF.

The V call is TRBV7-2, the J call TRBJ1-3; D may be TRBD1 (5 bases). CDR3 length: 15 residues. V was shortened by 5 bases and J by 0 bases, with 11 bases between the two germline ends. Germline V gene sequence: CDR1 SGHTA, CDR2 FQGNSA. The CDR3 region has the DNA TGTGCCAGCAGCCGCGACAGTACCTCTGGAAACACCATATATTTT. It translates to CASSRDSTSGNTIYF.

The chain employs TRBV5-4 and TRBJ2-1, with D possibly matching TRBD2 (5 bases). The CDR3 consists of 14 residues. Germline CDR1 reads SGHNT; CDR2 reads YYREEE (reference sequence). V lost 0 bases and J lost 8, with 12 bases in between. CDR3 in amino acids: CASSLALGVDEQFF. CDR3 sequence (DNA): TGTGCCAGCAGCTTGGCTTTGGGAGTCGATGAGCAGTTCTTC.